The clone carrying this TCR beta chain was counted once. The antigen is undetermined. There are 16 residues in the CDR3. Germline trimming cut 3 bases from V and 6 bases from J; bases unmatched to any gene: 12. The germline V gene has CDR1 SGHTA and CDR2 FQGNSA. The data were taken from a study of blood T cells in healthy people across ages. Study observations and caveats: Donor CMV infection status was unknown, possibly confounding age-related changes in expanded clonotypes. Across the age range, TCR beta diversity per million T cells fell in a roughly linear way.

Primed by a sample-barcoded 5' primer and a J-beta primer mix, a second PCR proceeded for roughly 7 to 11 cycles. Each cDNA molecule was tagged by a template-switch adaptor that had 12 random nucleotides. TCRdb re-called the 5' RACE reads with MiXCR, one entry per CDR3 protein. The sample lists about 640,000 distinct CDR3 sequences; about 30% were seen once. The V gene is TRBV7-2, the J gene TRBJ2-3, with 7 bases aligning to TRBD1. This sequence originates from a woman aged 80 or older in good health. What was sequenced was blood. Written as DNA, the CDR3 is TGTGCCAGCAGCTTCGGGGTAGGGGGCGCCGGGGATACGCAGTATTTT. Protein: CASSFGVGGAGDTQYF. Variable domain in full (rest from reference TRBV7-2 and TRBJ2-3): GAGVSQSPSNKVTEKGKDVELRCDPISGHTALYWYRQSLGQGLEFLIYFQGNSAPDKSGLPSDRFSAERTGGSVSTLTIQRTQQEDSAVYLCASSFGVGGAGDTQYFGPGTRLTVL.